The clone carrying this T cell receptor (beta chain) came up a few times. Antigen: not known. The data are from a study of T cells after yellow fever vaccination. Study at large: The fractions with low cell numbers were processed using SMART-Seq v4 Ultra Low Input.

V was cut by 5 bases and J by 4 bases, with 8 bases left in between. Germline V lookup: CDR1 MNHEY, CDR2 SVGEGT. This CDR3 contains 12 residues. Findings of the study overall: Most clones from primary vaccination resurfaced after the booster (about 95% CD4, around 90% CD8). The CD4 compartment and the CD8 compartment contained a small share of clonotypes in common.

Template-switching 5'RACE yielded the TCR cDNA; a universal primer site and UMIs were added in the process. TCRdb re-called the 5' RACE reads with MiXCR, one entry per CDR3 protein. The sample records roughly 32,000 distinct CDR3 sequences, 4% to 4.5% being singletons. The sequence derives from a man aged 30-40 years who received the YFV17D yellow fever vaccine. The material sequenced was CD8+ T cells sorted from PBMCs, taken 5 days after the yellow fever booster vaccination. V usage is TRBV6-2 or TRBV6-3 and J usage is TRBJ2-5; D is ambiguous. The CDR3 reads CASSGNTETQYF. The CDR3 DNA reads as TGTGCCAGCAGTGGGAACACAGAGACCCAGTACTTC.